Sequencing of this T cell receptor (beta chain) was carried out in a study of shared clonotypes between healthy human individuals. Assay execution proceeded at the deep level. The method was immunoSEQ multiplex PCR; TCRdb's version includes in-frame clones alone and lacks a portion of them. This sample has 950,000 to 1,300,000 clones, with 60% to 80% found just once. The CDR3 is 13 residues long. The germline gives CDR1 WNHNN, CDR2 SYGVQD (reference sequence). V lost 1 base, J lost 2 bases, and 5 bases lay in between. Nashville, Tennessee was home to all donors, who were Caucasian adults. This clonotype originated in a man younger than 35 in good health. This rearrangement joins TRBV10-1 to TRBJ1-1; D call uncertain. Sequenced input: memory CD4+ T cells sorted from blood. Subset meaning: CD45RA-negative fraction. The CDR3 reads CASSEFKNTEAFF. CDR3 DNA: TGCGCCAGCAGTGAGTTCAAAAACACTGAAGCTTTCTTT.